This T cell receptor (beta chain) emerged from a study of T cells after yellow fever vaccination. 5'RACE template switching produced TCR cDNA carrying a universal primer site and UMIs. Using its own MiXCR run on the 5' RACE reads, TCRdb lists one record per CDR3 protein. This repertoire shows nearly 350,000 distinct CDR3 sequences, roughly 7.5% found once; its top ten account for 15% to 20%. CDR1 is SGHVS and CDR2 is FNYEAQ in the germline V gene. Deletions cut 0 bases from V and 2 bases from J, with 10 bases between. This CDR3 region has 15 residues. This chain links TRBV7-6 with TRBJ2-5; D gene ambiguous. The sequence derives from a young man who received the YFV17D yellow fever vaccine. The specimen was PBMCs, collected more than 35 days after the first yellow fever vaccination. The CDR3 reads CASSLAFGFQETQYF. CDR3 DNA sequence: TGTGCCAGCAGCTTAGCTTTTGGCTTTCAAGAGACCCAGTACTTC.